Listed below are T cell receptor beta chains from one sample, sequenced in a study of cytomegalovirus exposure and HLA in healthy donors. Only in-frame clones appear in the TCRdb table, and some are missing; sequencing was by immunoSEQ multiplex PCR. Of under 200,000 clones listed, 80% were seen once; the top ten hold around 6%. Sequencing was carried out using PBMCs. These TCRs come from a man in his forties in good health and CMV-seronegative. CDR3s include the opening cysteine and the closing phenylalanine or tryptophan. The D gene is left open where the match is weak. Some rows have no size entry. The others give once, few or many, or a class for an expanded clone.

D,size,V,J,CDR3,DNA
-,-,TRBV7-2,TRBJ2-2,CASSLVPRNTGELFF,TGTGCCAGCAGCTTAGTTCCTAGAAACACCGGGGAGCTGTTTTTT
-,few,TRBV10-3,TRBJ2-5,CAISEFEGFSGETQYF,TGTGCCATCAGTGAGTTCGAGGGATTCTCGGGAGAGACCCAGTACTTC
TRBD2,few,TRBV6-6,TRBJ2-1,CASRRLAETSNEQFF,TGTGCCAGCAGACGACTAGCGGAGACCTCCAATGAGCAGTTCTTC
-,-,TRBV29-1,TRBJ2-7,CSVTPDSSYEQYF,TGCAGCGTTACCCCGGACAGTTCCTACGAGCAGTACTTC
-,-,TRBV19,TRBJ1-1,CASSKATLNTEAFF,TGTGCCAGTTCTAAGGCGACACTGAACACTGAAGCTTTCTTT
-,once,TRBV19,TRBJ2-1,CASRDSPYNEQFF,TGTGCCAGTAGGGACAGCCCCTACAATGAGCAGTTCTTC
TRBD1,-,TRBV7-3,TRBJ2-2,CASSQDRGPGELFF,TGTGCCAGCAGCCAGGACAGGGGACCCGGGGAGCTGTTTTTT
TRBD1,-,TRBV27,TRBJ1-5,CASSLYAGGHQPQHF,TGTGCCAGCAGTTTGTATGCAGGGGGCCATCAGCCCCAGCATTTT
TRBD2,-,TRBV6-4,TRBJ2-1,CASSQSLAGHYNEQFF,TGTGCCAGCAGCCAATCTCTAGCGGGGCACTACAATGAGCAGTTCTTC
TRBD1,-,TRBV13,TRBJ1-4,CASSLRGTGGNEKLFF,TGTGCCAGCAGCTTACGAGGGACAGGGGGAAATGAAAAACTGTTTTTT
-,-,TRBV29-1,TRBJ1-1,CSSSGGAEAFF,TGCAGCTCTTCGGGGGGGGCTGAAGCTTTCTTT
TRBD1,once,TRBV7-9,TRBJ1-4,CASSGQGAANEKLFF,TGTGCCAGCAGCGGACAGGGGGCTGCTAATGAAAAACTGTTTTTT
TRBD2,-,TRBV9,TRBJ2-3,CASSAPAGGSASTDTQYF,TGTGCCAGCAGCGCTCCCGCGGGAGGTTCAGCCTCCACAGATACGCAGTATTTT
-,few,TRBV6-1,TRBJ2-7,CASRRQATSDYEQYF,TGTGCCAGCAGGAGACAGGCAACATCGGACTACGAGCAGTACTTC
TRBD2,few,TRBV2,TRBJ2-7,CASNREGLAGGTYEQYF,TGTGCCAGCAACCGAGAGGGACTAGCGGGGGGAACCTACGAGCAGTACTTC
-,-,TRBV7-2,TRBJ2-6,CASRKETGANVLTF,TGTGCCAGCAGGAAGGAGACTGGGGCCAACGTCCTGACTTTC
-,-,TRBV7-2,TRBJ2-3,CASSPYTDTQYF,TGTGCCAGCAGCCCTTATACAGATACGCAGTATTTT
-,few,TRBV7-3,TRBJ2-6,CASSSTRAGANVLTF,TGTGCCAGCAGCTCCACGAGAGCTGGGGCCAACGTCCTGACTTTC
TRBD2,-,TRBV2,TRBJ2-4,CASRGTSDIQYF,TGTGCCAGCAGGGGGACTAGCGACATTCAGTACTTC
TRBD2,-,TRBV27,TRBJ2-2,CASSLASGRAAYTGELFF,TGTGCCAGCAGTTTAGCTAGCGGGAGGGCCGCGTACACCGGGGAGCTGTTTTTT
TRBD1,-,TRBV5-1,TRBJ1-1,CASSPGTGGYQELAVW,TGCGCCAGCAGCCCCGGGACAGGGGGCTACCAGGAGTTGGCCGTTTGG
TRBD2,-,TRBV5-1,TRBJ2-7,CASSWGAASGGPVEQYF,TGCGCCAGCAGCTGGGGGGCGGCTAGCGGGGGCCCCGTTGAGCAGTACTTC
-,-,TRBV2,TRBJ1-2,CASSEAEQYFYGYTF,TGTGCCAGCAGTGAAGCTGAACAGTACTTTTATGGCTACACCTTC
-,-,TRBV7-9,TRBJ1-5,CASSLASGDYSNQPQHF,TGTGCCAGCAGCTTAGCTTCAGGGGACTATAGCAATCAGCCCCAGCATTTT
-,-,TRBV7-2,TRBJ2-7,CASSLTSDYEQYF,TGTGCCAGCAGCTTAACTAGTGACTACGAGCAGTACTTC
-,-,TRBV7-2,TRBJ1-2,CASSFDSNYGYTF,TGTGCCAGCAGCTTCGACAGCAACTATGGCTACACCTTC
-,-,TRBV6-5,TRBJ2-2,CASSLPGMNTGELFF,TGTGCCAGCAGTCTACCAGGGATGAACACCGGGGAGCTGTTTTTT
TRBD2,-,TRBV4-1,TRBJ2-5,CASSQALGLAGVDETQYF,TGCGCCAGCAGCCAGGCCCTGGGACTAGCGGGAGTCGATGAGACCCAGTACTTC
TRBD2,-,TRBV7-9,TRBJ2-6,CASSSGGTGANVLTF,TGTGCCAGCAGCAGCGGGGGCACTGGGGCCAACGTCCTGACTTTC
TRBD2,-,TRBV7-9,TRBJ2-3,CASSGSGTTDTQYF,TGTGCCAGCAGCGGGAGCGGGACCACAGATACGCAGTATTTT
TRBD2,-,TRBV2,TRBJ2-2,CASSVGLAGTGELFF,TGTGCCAGCAGCGTTGGACTAGCGGGAACCGGGGAGCTGTTTTTT
-,few,TRBV4-1,TRBJ1-1,CASSRRSGGIGTEAFF,TGCGCCAGCAGCCGACGCTCGGGGGGGATAGGCACTGAAGCTTTCTTT
TRBD1,once,TRBV11-3,TRBJ2-7,CASSSRQGSPYEQYF,TGTGCCAGCAGTTCACGACAGGGGTCCCCCTACGAGCAGTACTTC
TRBD1,-,TRBV19,TRBJ1-3,CASSIRDSLSGNTIYF,TGTGCCAGTAGTATCCGGGACAGCCTCTCTGGAAACACCATATATTTT
TRBD1,-,TRBV30,TRBJ1-4,CAWSRTGTGLFNEKLFF,TGTGCCTGGAGTCGGACCGGGACAGGTCTTTTTAATGAAAAACTGTTTTTT
-,-,TRBV7-2,TRBJ2-3,CASSPGSTDTQYF,TGTGCCAGCAGCCCGGGGTCCACAGATACGCAGTATTTT
TRBD1,-,TRBV7-3,TRBJ1-1,CASSFGQGEGGEAFF,TGTGCCAGCAGCTTTGGGCAGGGGGAAGGGGGTGAAGCTTTCTTT
TRBD1,-,TRBV9,TRBJ1-2,CASSPRGGQGNYGYTF,TGTGCCAGCAGCCCGAGAGGCGGACAGGGGAACTATGGCTACACCTTC
TRBD1,-,TRBV5-6,TRBJ1-4,CASSRTGAGEKLFF,TGTGCCAGCAGCCGAACAGGGGCAGGAGAAAAACTGTTTTTT
-,-,TRBV5-4,TRBJ2-7,CASSLERGEQYF,TGTGCCAGCAGCTTGGAAAGGGGCGAGCAGTACTTC
TRBD2,-,TRBV6-5,TRBJ2-7,CASTPPGRVYEQYF,TGTGCCAGCACCCCCCCGGGGAGGGTCTACGAGCAGTACTTC
-,-,TRBV7-3,TRBJ2-2,CASSLTPGVTGELFF,TGTGCCAGCAGCTTAACCCCGGGGGTCACCGGGGAGCTGTTTTTT
-,-,TRBV6-5,TRBJ1-5,CASSYRGNQPQHF,TGTGCCAGCAGTTACAGGGGAAATCAGCCCCAGCATTTT
-,few,TRBV30,TRBJ1-2,CAWSRQTLGYTF,TGTGCCTGGAGCAGACAGACTCTCGGCTACACCTTC
-,-,TRBV30,TRBJ2-1,CAWSVGPRGLSYNEQFF,TGTGCCTGGAGTGTAGGTCCTCGGGGATTGTCTTACAATGAGCAGTTCTTC
TRBD1,-,TRBV9,TRBJ1-1,CASSGRQGAEAFF,TGTGCCAGCAGCGGCAGACAGGGCGCTGAAGCTTTCTTT
TRBD1,-,TRBV6-5,TRBJ2-2,CASSWGQAVGELFF,TGTGCCAGCAGTTGGGGACAGGCGGTCGGGGAGCTGTTTTTT
TRBD2,-,TRBV7-9,TRBJ2-1,CASSPTVGRGVHNEQFF,TGTGCCAGCAGCCCAACGGTAGGGCGGGGGGTACACAATGAGCAGTTCTTC
TRBD2,-,TRBV6-1,TRBJ2-7,CASSEGLADSYEQYF,TGTGCCAGCAGTGAAGGCCTAGCGGACTCCTACGAGCAGTACTTC
-,-,TRBV4-1,TRBJ2-1,CASSRILPGQGALAGGSNEQFF,TGCGCCAGCAGCCGGATCCTTCCGGGACAGGGGGCTCTAGCGGGAGGAAGCAATGAGCAGTTCTTC
TRBD1,-,TRBV5-1,TRBJ2-7,CASSRDRGTYEQYF,TGCGCCAGCAGCCGCGACAGGGGGACCTACGAGCAGTACTTC
TRBD2,-,TRBV5-1,TRBJ2-1,CASSNSGKDEQFF,TGCGCCAGCAGCAATAGCGGGAAGGATGAGCAGTTCTTC
-,-,TRBV10-3,TRBJ1-2,CAIRDSGYTF,TGTGCCATCAGGGACAGTGGCTACACCTTC
TRBD2,-,TRBV19,TRBJ2-7,CASSSRGVSSLEQYF,TGTGCCAGTAGTAGTCGGGGGGTGTCCTCTCTCGAGCAGTACTTC
-,-,TRBV30,TRBJ2-5,CAWSLTEGQQETQYF,TGTGCCTGGAGTCTCACGGAGGGGCAGCAAGAGACCCAGTACTTC